This TCR beta chain was captured by sequencing in a study of T cell responses to AZD1222 COVID-19 vaccine. In the study overall: Analyses pooled second doses at about 4 or about 12 weeks. Study-level points and caveats: Compared with day 0, the breadth and depth of the Spike-specific TCR repertoire rose significantly after two doses of AZD1222. Possibly, clonal diversity was underestimated; donors were largely white British and included more females. Seropositive at baseline were only a handful of AZD1222 recipients.

Repertoires were generated with immunoSEQ multiplex PCR, while TCRdb's copy carries only in-frame clones and drops some. The sample yields under 130,000 clones, approximately 90% seen once. In regard to this clone: Its specificity is not known.

V dropped 5 bases and J dropped 2 bases, with 19 bases sitting between them. Germline loops: CDR1 SGHAT, CDR2 FQNNGV. The CDR3 is 16 amino acids. The V call is TRBV11-2, the J call TRBJ2-7; tentative D call: TRBD2 (5 bases). Sequenced material: peripheral blood, taken on day 0 of AZD1222 vaccination. This TCR derives from an adult in good health. CDR3 in DNA: TGTGCCAGCAGCCGTCTGGAGGCTATTCCAGCCTACGAGCAGTACTTC. Protein: CASSRLEAIPAYEQYF. The complete variable domain, with remaining parts taken from reference TRBV11-2 and TRBJ2-7, reads EAGVAQSPRYKIIEKRQSVAFWCNPISGHATLYWYQQILGQGPKLLIQFQNNGVVDDSQLPKDRFSAERLKGVDSTLKIQPAKLEDSAVYLCASSRLEAIPAYEQYFGPGTRLTVT.